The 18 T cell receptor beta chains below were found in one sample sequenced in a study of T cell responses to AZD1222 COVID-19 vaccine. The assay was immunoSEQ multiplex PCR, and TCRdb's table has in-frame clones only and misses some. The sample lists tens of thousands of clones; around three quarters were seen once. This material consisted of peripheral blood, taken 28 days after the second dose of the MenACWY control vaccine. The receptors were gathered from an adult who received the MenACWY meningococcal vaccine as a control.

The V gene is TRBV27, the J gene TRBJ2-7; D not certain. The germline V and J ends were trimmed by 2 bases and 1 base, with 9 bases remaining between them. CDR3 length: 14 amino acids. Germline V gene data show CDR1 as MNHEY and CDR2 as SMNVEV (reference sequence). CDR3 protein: CASSLGVNSYEQYF. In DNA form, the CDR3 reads TGTGCCAGCAGTTTAGGTGTCAATTCCTACGAGCAGTACTTC.

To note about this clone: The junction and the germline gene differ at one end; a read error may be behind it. The CDR3, as DNA: TGTGCTAGCAGTGCCGGGACGGACGCTGAGCAGTTCTTC. This gives the protein CASSAGTDAEQFF. The J gene is TRBJ2-1, the V gene TRBV7-7; either TRBD1 or TRBD2 may fit D (5 bases each). This CDR3 has 13 residues. Germline values: CDR1 SSHAT, CDR2 FNYEAQ (reference sequence).

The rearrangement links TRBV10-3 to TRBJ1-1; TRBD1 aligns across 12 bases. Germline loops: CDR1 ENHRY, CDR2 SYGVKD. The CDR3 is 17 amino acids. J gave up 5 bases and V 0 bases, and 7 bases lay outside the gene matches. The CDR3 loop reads CAISESTPGQGATEAFF. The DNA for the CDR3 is TGTGCCATCAGTGAGTCGACCCCGGGACAGGGGGCGACTGAAGCTTTCTTT.

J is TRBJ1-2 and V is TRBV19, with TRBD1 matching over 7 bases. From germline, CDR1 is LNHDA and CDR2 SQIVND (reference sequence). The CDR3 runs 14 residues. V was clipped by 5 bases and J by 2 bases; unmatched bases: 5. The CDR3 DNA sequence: TGTGCCAGTAGTCGGGACAGCCAAAACTATGGCTACACCTTC. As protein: CASSRDSQNYGYTF.

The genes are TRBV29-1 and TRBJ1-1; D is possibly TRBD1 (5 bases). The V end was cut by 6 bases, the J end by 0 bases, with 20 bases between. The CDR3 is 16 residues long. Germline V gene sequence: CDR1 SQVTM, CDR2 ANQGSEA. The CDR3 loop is CSVAELRDLMNTEAFF. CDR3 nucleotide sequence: TGCAGCGTCGCAGAGCTCAGGGATCTTATGAACACTGAAGCTTTCTTT.

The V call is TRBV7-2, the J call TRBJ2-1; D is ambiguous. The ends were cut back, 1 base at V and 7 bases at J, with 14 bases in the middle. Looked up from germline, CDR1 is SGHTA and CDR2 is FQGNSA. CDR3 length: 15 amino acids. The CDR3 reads CASSLVPLLGNEQFF. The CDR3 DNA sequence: TGTGCCAGCAGCTTAGTGCCTCTCCTGGGGAATGAGCAGTTCTTC.

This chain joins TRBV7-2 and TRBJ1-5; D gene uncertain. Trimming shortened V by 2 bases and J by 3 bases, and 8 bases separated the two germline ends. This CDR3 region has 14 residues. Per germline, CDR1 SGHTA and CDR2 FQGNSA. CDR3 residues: CASSLTQFNQPQHF. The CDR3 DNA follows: TGTGCCAGCAGCTTAACACAGTTCAATCAGCCCCAGCATTTT.

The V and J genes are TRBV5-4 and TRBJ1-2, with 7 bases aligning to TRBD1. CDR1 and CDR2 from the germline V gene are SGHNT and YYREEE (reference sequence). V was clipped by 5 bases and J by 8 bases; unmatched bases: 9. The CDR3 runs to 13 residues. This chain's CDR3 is CASSTTTGRGYTF. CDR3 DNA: TGTGCCAGCAGTACTACGACAGGGCGAGGCTACACCTTC.

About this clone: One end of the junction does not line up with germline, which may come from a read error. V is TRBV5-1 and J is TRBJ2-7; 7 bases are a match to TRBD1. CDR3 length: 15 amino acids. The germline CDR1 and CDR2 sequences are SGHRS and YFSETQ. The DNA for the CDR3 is TGCGCCAGCAGCCCCGGACAGGACAAGGTAAACCCACCACGGTTC. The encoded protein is CASSPGQDKVNPPRF.

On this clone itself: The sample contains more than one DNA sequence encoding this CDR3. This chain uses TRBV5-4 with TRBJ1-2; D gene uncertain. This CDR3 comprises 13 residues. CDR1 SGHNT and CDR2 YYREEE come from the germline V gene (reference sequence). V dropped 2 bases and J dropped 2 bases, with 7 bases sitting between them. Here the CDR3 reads CASSLGQNYGYTF. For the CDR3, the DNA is TGTGCCAGCAGCTTAGGGCAGAACTATGGCTACACCTTC.

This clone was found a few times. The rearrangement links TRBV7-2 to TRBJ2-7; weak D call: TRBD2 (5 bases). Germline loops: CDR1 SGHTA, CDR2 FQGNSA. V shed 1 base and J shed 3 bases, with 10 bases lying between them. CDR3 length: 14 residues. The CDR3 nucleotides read TGTGCCAGCAGCTTAGTTGGCCGGGGCTACGAGCAGTACTTC. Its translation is CASSLVGRGYEQYF.

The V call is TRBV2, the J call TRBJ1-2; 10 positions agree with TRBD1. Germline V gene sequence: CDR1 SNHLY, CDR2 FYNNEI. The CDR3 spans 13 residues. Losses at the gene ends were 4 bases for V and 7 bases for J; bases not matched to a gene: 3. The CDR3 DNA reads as TGTGCCAGCAGTGTCGGACAGGGGGTTGGCTACACCTTC. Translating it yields CASSVGQGVGYTF.

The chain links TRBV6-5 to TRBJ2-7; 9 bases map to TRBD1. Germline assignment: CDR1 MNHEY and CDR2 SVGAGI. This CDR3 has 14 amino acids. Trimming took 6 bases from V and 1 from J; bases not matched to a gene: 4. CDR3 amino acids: CASRMGQGSYEQYF. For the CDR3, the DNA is TGTGCCAGCAGAATGGGACAGGGATCCTACGAGCAGTACTTC.

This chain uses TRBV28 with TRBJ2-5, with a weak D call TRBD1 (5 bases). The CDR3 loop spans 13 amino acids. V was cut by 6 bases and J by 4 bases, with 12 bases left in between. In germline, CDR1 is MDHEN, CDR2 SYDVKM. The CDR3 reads CASSPGHRETQYF. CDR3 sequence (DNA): TGTGCCAGCAGCCCCGGACACCGAGAGACCCAGTACTTC.

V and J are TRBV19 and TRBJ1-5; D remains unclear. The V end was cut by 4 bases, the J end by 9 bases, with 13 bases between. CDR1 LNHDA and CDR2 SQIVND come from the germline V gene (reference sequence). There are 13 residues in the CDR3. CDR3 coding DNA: TGTGCCAGTAGTAAGGGAGGGCCAGGGCCCCAGCATTTT. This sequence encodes CASSKGGPGPQHF.

The CDR3 coding sequence is TGTGCCAGCAGCTTTATGGGGGGGAGCACTGAAGCTTTCTTT. This translates into CASSFMGGSTEAFF. The chain couples TRBV7-2 to TRBJ1-1; D may be TRBD1 (5 bases). The CDR3 loop spans 14 amino acids. CDR1 is SGHTA and CDR2 is FQGNSA in the germline V gene. The ends were cut back, 3 bases at V and 4 bases at J, with 12 bases in the middle.

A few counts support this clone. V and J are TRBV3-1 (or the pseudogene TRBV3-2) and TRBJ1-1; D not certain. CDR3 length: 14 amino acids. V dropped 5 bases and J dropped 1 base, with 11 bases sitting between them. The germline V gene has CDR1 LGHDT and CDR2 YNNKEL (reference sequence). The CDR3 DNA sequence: TGTGCCAGCAGCTTACCCGGTGGGAACACTGAAGCTTTCTTT. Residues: CASSLPGGNTEAFF.

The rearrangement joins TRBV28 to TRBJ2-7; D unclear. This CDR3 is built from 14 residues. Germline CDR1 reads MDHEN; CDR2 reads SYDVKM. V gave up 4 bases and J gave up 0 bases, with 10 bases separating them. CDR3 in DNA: TGTGCCAGCAGTTCGGTACGATCCTCCTACGAGCAGTACTTC. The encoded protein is CASSSVRSSYEQYF.